The rows below give T cell receptor beta chains drawn from one sample of a study of tumor-infiltrating lymphocytes in localized non-small cell lung cancer. Libraries were prepared by immunoSEQ multiplex PCR; TCRdb keeps only in-frame clonotypes and omits some of them. Of tens of thousands of clones listed, approximately 73% are singletons. Sequencing was carried out using lung tumor tissue. The source of these receptors is a human donor with non-small cell lung cancer. CDR3s include the opening cysteine and the closing phenylalanine or tryptophan. Fields, in order: D gene, V gene, clone size, J gene, CDR3 DNA, CDR3 protein. The D gene is left open where the match is weak. Size is stated for part of the rows, as once, few or many counts, or as a class when the clone is expanded.

NA	TRBV28	NA	TRBJ2-2	TGTGCCAGCAGTCCCCATGACACCGGGGAGCTGTTTTTT	CASSPHDTGELFF
TRBD1	TRBV5-1	once	TRBJ2-2	TGCGCCAGCATTGGGACAGGGAACACCGGGGAGCTGTTTTTT	CASIGTGNTGELFF
TRBD1	TRBV18	medium-sized	TRBJ1-2	TGTGCCAGCTCAGAGACAAGACAGGGAGGTGATGGCTACACCTTC	CASSETRQGGDGYTF
TRBD1	TRBV25-1	once	TRBJ1-2	TGTGCCAGCAGTGAATCCGGGACAGGGGCTCTTTCGTCTGGCTACACCTTC	CASSESGTGALSSGYTF
NA	TRBV5-1	NA	TRBJ2-3	TGCGCCAGCAGCTTGTATGATACGCAGTATTTT	CASSLYDTQYF
NA	TRBV29-1	NA	TRBJ2-1	TGCAGCGCCCTTGACACCGGTCGCTCCTACAATGAGCAGTTCTTC	CSALDTGRSYNEQFF
NA	TRBV18	NA	TRBJ2-2	TGTGCCAGCTCACCACCGGGGAACACCGGGGAGCTGTTTTTT	CASSPPGNTGELFF
NA	TRBV5-4	few	TRBJ1-3	TGTGCCAGCAGCACCGCGCACTCTGGAAACACCATATATTTT	CASSTAHSGNTIYF
NA	TRBV5-8	NA	TRBJ2-5	TGTGCCAGCAGCTTGGGGAGTATTGGGGAGACCCAGTACTTC	CASSLGSIGETQYF
NA	TRBV4-3	NA	TRBJ1-4	TGCGCCAGCAGCCAAGATTTGAGGGGGATTAATGAAAAACTGTTTTTT	CASSQDLRGINEKLFF
TRBD1	TRBV18	NA	TRBJ1-4	TGTGCCAGCTCACCGAACAGGGGATGGAATGAAAAACTGTTTTTT	CASSPNRGWNEKLFF
TRBD1	TRBV10-3	NA	TRBJ1-5	TGTGCCATCACAACAGGGGTTAATCAGCCCCAGCATTTT	CAITTGVNQPQHF
NA	TRBV13	NA	TRBJ2-7	TGTGCCAGCAGTCCTAAGTTTTTTGGTTCAGGGGACATCTACGAGCAGTACTTC	CASSPKFFGSGDIYEQYF
NA	TRBV23-1	once	TRBJ2-7	TGCGCCAGCAGTCACCGGGGCTCCTACGAGCAGTACTTC	CASSHRGSYEQYF
NA	TRBV7-9	NA	TRBJ1-5	TGTGCCAGCAGCGGCGGGGGGGATCAGCCCCAGCATTTT	CASSGGGDQPQHF
TRBD1	TRBV11-3	NA	TRBJ2-6	TGTGCCAGCAGCACCGGGACAGGGAGGAGTGGGGCCAACGTCCTGACTTTC	CASSTGTGRSGANVLTF
NA	TRBV18	NA	TRBJ2-7	TGTGCCAGCTCACTGTCATCCTACGAGCAGTACTTC	CASSLSSYEQYF
NA	TRBV6-6	NA	TRBJ2-2	TGTGCCAGCAGTTTTCTCAGGGAGCCGAACACCGGGGAGCTGTTTTTT	CASSFLREPNTGELFF
TRBD1	TRBV6-6	NA	TRBJ2-2	TGTGCCAGCAGTTACAGGACAGGGAGTGGGGCCGGGGAGCTGTTTTTT	CASSYRTGSGAGELFF
NA	TRBV10-2	NA	TRBJ1-2	TGCGCCAGCAGTCGGGACGACTATGGCTACACCTTC	CASSRDDYGYTF
TRBD2	TRBV10-1	NA	TRBJ2-1	TGCGCCAGCAGTGAAAAAGGGACTAGCGGGGGCCCTTACAATGAGCAGTTCTTC	CASSEKGTSGGPYNEQFF
TRBD1	TRBV5-4	NA	TRBJ1-1	TGTGCCAGCAGCTCGGGACAGAGGAACACTGAAGCTTTCTTT	CASSSGQRNTEAFF
NA	TRBV5-1	once	TRBJ2-7	TGCGCCAGCAGCCCGGATTCGGGGAGCTCCTACGAGCAGTACTTC	CASSPDSGSSYEQYF
NA	TRBV7-9	NA	TRBJ1-1	TGTGCCAGTCAGCGGAGACAGGTGAACACTGAAGCTTTCTTT	CASQRRQVNTEAFF
NA	TRBV11-3	NA	TRBJ1-1	TGTGCCAGCAGCTTAGGACAGTACACTGAAGCTTTCTTT	CASSLGQYTEAFF
NA	TRBV30	NA	TRBJ1-2	TGTGCCTGGAGGACACAGGGAACCTATGGCTACACCTTC	CAWRTQGTYGYTF
TRBD2	TRBV30	NA	TRBJ2-7	TGTGCCTGGAGTGTACTAGCGGGCCCCTACGAGCAGTACTTC	CAWSVLAGPYEQYF
TRBD1	TRBV19	NA	TRBJ2-7	TGTGCCAGTAGTGCTTCGAGACAGGGGGCTTCTAAGTACTTC	CASSASRQGASKYF
TRBD2	TRBV5-1	NA	TRBJ2-5	TGCGCCAGCAGCCCCAGCGGGGGGTACCAAGAGACCCAGTACTTC	CASSPSGGYQETQYF
NA	TRBV5-1	NA	TRBJ2-3	TGCGCCAGCAGCCCTAATCTTAGGGGGGGAATGGATACGCAGTATTTT	CASSPNLRGGMDTQYF
NA	TRBV6-5	NA	TRBJ2-2	TGTGCCAGCAGTTGGGTTACTAGTTTCTCCGGGGAGCTGTTTTTT	CASSWVTSFSGELFF
TRBD1	TRBV29-1	NA	TRBJ2-2	TGCAGCACGGGACAGGGGGAGTCCGGGGAGCTGTTTTTT	CSTGQGESGELFF
NA	TRBV6-1	NA	TRBJ1-2	TGTGCCAGCAGGGATGCAGCGCTTACTGGCTACACCTTC	CASRDAALTGYTF
NA	TRBV5-6	NA	TRBJ1-6	TGTGCCAGCAGCTTCCGGACGGGACATAATTCACCCCTCCACTTT	CASSFRTGHNSPLHF
NA	TRBV18	NA	TRBJ2-6	TGTGCCAGCTCACGGGGCAGGGAGTCGGCGGTTGGGGCCAACGTCCTGACTTTC	CASSRGRESAVGANVLTF
NA	TRBV7-8	NA	TRBJ1-5	TGTGCCAGCAGCTTAAATACGCAGAATCATCAGCCCCAGCATTTT	CASSLNTQNHQPQHF
NA	TRBV29-1	NA	TRBJ1-1	TGCAGCGTTGTGGGGGAATCGTCTGAAGCTTTCTTT	CSVVGESSEAFF
TRBD2	TRBV14	NA	TRBJ2-3	TGTGCCAGCAGCCACGGACTAGCGGGGGGCTTTTTGTCAGATACGCAGTATTTT	CASSHGLAGGFLSDTQYF
NA	TRBV2	NA	TRBJ1-2	TGTGCCAGCACCCCGGGGGGGACTAAGGGCTACACCTTC	CASTPGGTKGYTF
NA	TRBV19	NA	TRBJ1-1	TGTGCCAGTAGCCGGGACGGTGGGGCTTACATGAACACTGAAGCTTTCTTT	CASSRDGGAYMNTEAFF
TRBD2	TRBV5-1	NA	TRBJ2-5	TGCGCCAGCAGTTTCACTAGCGGGCAAGAGACCCAGTACTTC	CASSFTSGQETQYF